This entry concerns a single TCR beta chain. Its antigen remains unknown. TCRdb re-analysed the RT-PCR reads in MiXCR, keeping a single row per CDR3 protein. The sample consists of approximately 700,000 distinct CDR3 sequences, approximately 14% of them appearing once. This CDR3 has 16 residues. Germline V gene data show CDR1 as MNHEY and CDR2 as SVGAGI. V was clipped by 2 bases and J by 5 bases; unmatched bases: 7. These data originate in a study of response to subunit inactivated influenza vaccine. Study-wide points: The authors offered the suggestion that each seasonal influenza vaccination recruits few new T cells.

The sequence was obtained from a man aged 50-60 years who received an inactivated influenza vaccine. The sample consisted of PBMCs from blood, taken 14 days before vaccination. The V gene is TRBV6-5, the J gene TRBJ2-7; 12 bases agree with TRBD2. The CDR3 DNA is TGTGCCAGCAGTTACGGCCAGACTAGCGGGAGTCACGAGCAGTACTTC. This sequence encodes CASSYGQTSGSHEQYF.